This T cell receptor beta chain was observed in a study of a mutant IDH1 vaccine in newly diagnosed glioma. Germline V gene lookup returns CDR1 SGDLS and CDR2 YYNGEE. V shed 4 bases and J shed 7 bases, with 17 bases lying between them. This CDR3 has 15 amino acids. Some clones are missing from TCRdb's copy, which holds only in-frame ones; the method was immunoSEQ multiplex PCR. The table has more than 50,000 clones, about 61% seen once; the top ten hold about 5%. Findings and limits, study-wide: Induction of immune responses by the vaccine occurred in 93.3% of patients.

Time point specified: week 47, end of study. Doses comprised 300 ug of mutant IDH1 20-mer peptide each, plus topical imiquimod. Comments on this clone: Its antigen is unknown.

The sequences come from peripheral blood mononuclear cells (PBMCs), collected from a glioma patient whose treatment included an IDH1 peptide vaccine. This sequence was found in a man aged 40-49 years with glioma. Some clones in this sample may be carry-over from other donors' samples. The genes are TRBV9 and TRBJ1-4, with a possible D match to TRBD1 (5 bases). The CDR3 spells CASSLGGSIIEKLFF. As DNA, the CDR3 is TGTGCCAGCAGCCTCGGGGGGAGCATAATTGAAAAACTGTTTTTT.